The rows below give T cell receptor beta chains drawn from one sample of a study of T cells after posttransplantation cyclophosphamide. Repertoires were generated with immunoSEQ multiplex PCR, while TCRdb's copy carries only in-frame clones and drops some. The sample contains 40,000 to 55,000 clones, none occurring once; 2% to 2.5% lies in the top ten. The sample comprised PBMCs. The receptors were sampled from a man between 35 and 55 years old in good health, CMV-negative, and a related stem cell transplant donor. The CDR3 runs from the conserved cysteine through the conserved F or W. D genes are given only for firm matches. Only some rows state a clone size, as once, few, many or a class for expanded clones.

>NA|many|TRBV6-5|13|TRBJ2-1
TGTGCCAGCAGTTACCAGGCCTACAATGAGCAGTTCTTC
CASSYQAYNEQFF
>NA|many|TRBV5-6|14|TRBJ2-7
TGTGCCAGCAGTTTGCCCGGACTGAGCGACGAGCAGTACTTC
CASSLPGLSDEQYF
>NA|many|TRBV18|13|TRBJ1-1
TGTGCCAGCTCACCTCGGCAGGGGATTGAAGCTTTCTTT
CASSPRQGIEAFF
>NA|many|TRBV7-8|17|TRBJ2-6
TGTGCCAGCAGCTTAGCCAGGTGGGAGTCTGGGGCCAACGTCCTGACTTTC
CASSLARWESGANVLTF
>NA|many|TRBV28|14|TRBJ1-5
TGTGCCAGCAGTTCGCCGGCGGACAATCAGCCCCAGCATTTT
CASSSPADNQPQHF
>TRBD2|many|TRBV27|19|TRBJ2-3
TGTGCCAGCAGTTGCCCCTTTTCTCAGCGGGAGTCTTGCACAGATACGCAGTATTTT
CASSCPFSQRESCTDTQYF
>TRBD1|many|TRBV30|14|TRBJ1-2
TGTGCCTGTGGTGGGACAGGCAATATAGGGGGCTACACCTTC
CACGGTGNIGGYTF
>NA|many|TRBV5-6|14|TRBJ1-5
TGTGCCAGCAGCATCAGGAATAGCAATCAGCCCCAGCATTTT
CASSIRNSNQPQHF
>TRBD2|many|TRBV5-6|16|TRBJ2-1
TGTGCCAGCAGCTGGGTCCCTAGCGGGAGTTCGAATGAGCAGTTCTTC
CASSWVPSGSSNEQFF
>NA|many|TRBV9|15|TRBJ2-7
TGTGCCAGCAGCGTTTTAGGGGACTTTTCCTACGAGCAGTACTTC
CASSVLGDFSYEQYF
>TRBD1|many|TRBV5-6|14|TRBJ2-5
TGTGCCAGCAGCTTGGAGACAGGGGTAGAGACCCAGTACTTC
CASSLETGVETQYF
>TRBD1|NA|TRBV5-4|13|TRBJ2-7
TGTGCCACGGGGGACAGGGTCTCCTACGAGCAGTACTTC
CATGDRVSYEQYF
>NA|many|TRBV7-9|14|TRBJ2-1
TGTGCCAGCAGCTTATCAGGGGCCTACAATGAGCAGTTCTTC
CASSLSGAYNEQFF
>TRBD1|many|TRBV5-5|16|TRBJ2-7
TGTGCCAGCAGCTTCGGGACAGGGGGAGCCTCCTACGAGCAGTACTTC
CASSFGTGGASYEQYF
>NA|many|TRBV9|15|TRBJ1-2
TGTGCCAGCAGCGTAGGGGCAGGCCAGACCCGGGGCTACACCTTC
CASSVGAGQTRGYTF
>NA|many|TRBV11-2|16|TRBJ2-7
TGTGCCAGCAGCTTAGATTATACATCATTCAATCGCGAGCAGTACTTC
CASSLDYTSFNREQYF
>NA|many|TRBV10-1|15|TRBJ1-1
TGCGCCAGCAGTGAGTCGACTGGGGCAGGGGCTGAAGCTTTCTTT
CASSESTGAGAEAFF
>TRBD2|many|TRBV18|13|TRBJ2-1
TGTGCCAGCCCAACTCACGGGGGGAATGAGCAGTTCTTC
CASPTHGGNEQFF
>TRBD2|many|TRBV9|16|TRBJ2-1
TGTGCCAGCAGCGTATTAGGACTAGCGGATTACAATGAGCAGTTCTTC
CASSVLGLADYNEQFF
>NA|many|TRBV9|17|TRBJ1-2
TGTGCCAGCAGCGTATTCACAGGAGATGGGTATAACTATGGCTACACCTTC
CASSVFTGDGYNYGYTF
>NA|many|TRBV7-8|14|TRBJ2-7
TGTGCCAGCAGCGGGCAGGGTGGGGTTTACGAGCAGTACTTC
CASSGQGGVYEQYF
>NA|many|TRBV5-1|15|TRBJ2-3
TGCGCCAGCAGCTTTGGGGCAGGCAGCACAGATACGCAGTATTTT
CASSFGAGSTDTQYF
>TRBD2|many|TRBV7-3|15|TRBJ2-1
TGTGCCAGCAGCTTAGCGGGAGGACCCTACAATGAGCAGTTCTTC
CASSLAGGPYNEQFF
>TRBD1|many|TRBV19|13|TRBJ2-1
TGTGCCAGTAGTATGGGACAGAACAATGAGCAGTTCTTC
CASSMGQNNEQFF
>TRBD2|many|TRBV27|17|TRBJ2-2
TGTGCCAGCAGTTGGGGTTGGGGCGGGAGTTGGACCGGGGAGCTGTTTTTT
CASSWGWGGSWTGELFF
>TRBD2|many|TRBV7-2|13|TRBJ2-2
TGTGCCAGCGAACTAGCGGCCACCGGGGAGCTGTTTTTT
CASELAATGELFF
>NA|many|TRBV9|14|TRBJ1-5
TGTGCCAGCAGCGTAGGTATGAGCAATCAGCCCCAGCATTTT
CASSVGMSNQPQHF
>TRBD2|many|TRBV5-1|15|TRBJ2-3
TGCGCCAGCAGCTTGGCCGGGACTAGAGGAGATACGCAGTATTTT
CASSLAGTRGDTQYF
>NA|many|TRBV15|13|TRBJ2-7
TGTGCCACCAGCAGAGATCTAAGCTACGAGCAGTACTTC
CATSRDLSYEQYF
>TRBD2|many|TRBV6-5|14|TRBJ2-1
TGTGCCAGCAGTTTGAGCGGGATCTACAATGAGCAGTTCTTC
CASSLSGIYNEQFF
>TRBD1|many|TRBV7-3|16|TRBJ2-3
TGTGCCAGCAGCGCGCGGGACAGGGGAGGCACAGATACGCAGTATTTT
CASSARDRGGTDTQYF
>TRBD1|many|TRBV7-9|14|TRBJ1-2
TGTGCCAGCAGCTGGTTAGGACAGGCCCATGGCTACACCTTC
CASSWLGQAHGYTF
>TRBD2|many|TRBV5-6|12|TRBJ2-5
TGTGCCAGCAGCTTGGGGGGGGGACCCCAGTACTTC
CASSLGGGPQYF
>NA|many|TRBV2|13|TRBJ1-3
TGTGCCAGCAGGGATAAGGAGAAAGGCACCATATATTTT
CASRDKEKGTIYF
>NA|many|TRBV10-1|16|TRBJ2-7
TGCGCCAGCAGCCCCCGGGGGTCCCAGGATACCTACGAGCAGTACTTC
CASSPRGSQDTYEQYF
>NA|many|TRBV7-6|18|TRBJ2-6
TGTGCCAGCAGCTTATTGGCCAGGGTGAGCTCTGGGGCCAACGTCCTGACTTTC
CASSLLARVSSGANVLTF
>TRBD1|many|TRBV6-6|15|TRBJ1-1
TGTGCCGGCACGAGGGGGCTTGGGATGGACACTGAAGCTTTCTTT
CAGTRGLGMDTEAFF
>NA|many|TRBV19|13|TRBJ1-2
TGTGCCAGTAGCATACAGAGGAACTATGGCTACACCTTC
CASSIQRNYGYTF
>NA|many|TRBV25-1|13|TRBJ2-7
TGTGCCAGCAGTGAGGCAGGTTCGAACGAGCAGTACTTC
CASSEAGSNEQYF
>NA|many|TRBV7-9|11|TRBJ2-7
TGTGCCAGCAGCTTATACTACGAGCAGTACTTC
CASSLYYEQYF
>NA|many|TRBV18|11|TRBJ2-7
TGTGCCAGCTCTACTTCCTACGAGCAGTACTTC
CASSTSYEQYF
>NA|few|TRBV4-1|18|TRBJ1-6
TGCGCCAGCAGCCAAGTCTCAGCTGGGAGGCTCTATAATTCACCCCTCCACTTT
CASSQVSAGRLYNSPLHF
>TRBD1|many|TRBV19|13|TRBJ2-7
TGTGCCAGTAGAAGACAGGGGAACTACGAGCAGTACTTC
CASRRQGNYEQYF
>TRBD1|many|TRBV5-5|13|TRBJ2-2
TGTGCCAGCAGTCGCGACAGGGCCGGGGAGCTGTTTTTT
CASSRDRAGELFF
>TRBD2|many|TRBV28|15|TRBJ2-2
TGTGCCAGCACCACGGGACTAGCTGCCACCGGGGAGCTGTTTTTT
CASTTGLAATGELFF
>TRBD1|many|TRBV7-6|15|TRBJ1-5
TGTGCCAGCAGCGAAACGACAGGGGGCTGGCAGCCCCAGCATTTT
CASSETTGGWQPQHF
>NA|many|TRBV28|12|TRBJ1-5
TGTGCCATCTGGACAGCCAATCAGCCCCAGCATTTT
CAIWTANQPQHF
>NA|many|TRBV19|15|TRBJ2-7
TGTGCCAGTAGCCTCCGTGGGGGACAATCCTACGAGCAGTACTTC
CASSLRGGQSYEQYF
>TRBD2|many|TRBV5-1|16|TRBJ2-3
TGCGCCAGCAGCTCGGGACTAGCGGGAGGCACAGATACGCAGTATTTT
CASSSGLAGGTDTQYF
>TRBD2|many|TRBV7-2|18|TRBJ2-2
TGTGCCAGCAGCCTCCGACTAGCGGGAGGGACGAACACCGGGGAGCTGTTTTTT
CASSLRLAGGTNTGELFF